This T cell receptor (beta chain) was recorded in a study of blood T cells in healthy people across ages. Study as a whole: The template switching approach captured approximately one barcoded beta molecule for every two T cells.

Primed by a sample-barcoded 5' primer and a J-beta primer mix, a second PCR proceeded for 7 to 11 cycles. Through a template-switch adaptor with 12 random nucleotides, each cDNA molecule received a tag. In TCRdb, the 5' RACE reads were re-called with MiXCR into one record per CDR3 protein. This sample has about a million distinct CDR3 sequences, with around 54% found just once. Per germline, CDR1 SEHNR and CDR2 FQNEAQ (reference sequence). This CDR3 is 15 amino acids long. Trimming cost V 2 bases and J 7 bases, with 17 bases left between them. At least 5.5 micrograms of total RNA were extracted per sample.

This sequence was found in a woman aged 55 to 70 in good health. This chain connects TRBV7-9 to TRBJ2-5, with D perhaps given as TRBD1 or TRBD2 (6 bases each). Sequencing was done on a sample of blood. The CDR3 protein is CASSLTGGLLGTQYF. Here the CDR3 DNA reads TGTGCCAGCAGCTTAACTGGGGGGCTACTCGGGACCCAGTACTTC.